These 19 T cell receptor beta chains share one sample of origin, sequenced in a study of cytomegalovirus exposure and HLA in healthy donors. The PCR employed 60 Vbeta primers together with 13 Jbeta primers. The assay was immunoSEQ multiplex PCR, and TCRdb's table has in-frame clones only and misses some. The repertoire holds 90,000 to 140,000 clones, with around 72% as singletons. Input material: PBMCs. These receptors were collected from a man aged 25-45 years in good health and CMV-seronegative.

V usage is TRBV5-4 and J usage is TRBJ1-1; D gene ambiguous. V lost 2 bases to trimming and J lost 1 base, with 6 bases between them. CDR1 is SGHNT, CDR2 YYREEE, per germline (reference sequence). This CDR3 has 13 amino acids. In DNA, the CDR3 is TGTGCCAGCAGCTTCACAGCGAACACTGAAGCTTTCTTT. This sequence encodes CASSFTANTEAFF.

V usage is TRBV11-2 and J usage is TRBJ1-1, with D maybe TRBD1 (5 bases). The germline V and J ends were trimmed by 7 bases and 3 bases, with 15 bases remaining between them. The V gene's germline CDR1 is SGHAT and CDR2 FQNNGV. The CDR3 length is 14 residues. The DNA for the CDR3 is TGTGCCAGCAAAAACCCGGGGGGGTACACTGAAGCTTTCTTT. Translated: CASKNPGGYTEAFF. The variable domain in full, with the rest retrieved from reference TRBV11-2 and TRBJ1-1, is EAGVAQSPRYKIIEKRQSVAFWCNPISGHATLYWYQQILGQGPKLLIQFQNNGVVDDSQLPKDRFSAERLKGVDSTLKIQPAKLEDSAVYLCASKNPGGYTEAFFGQGTRLTVV.

The DNA for the CDR3 is TGTGCCAGCAGTTTTAGGGCCTGGGGGAGGTGGGATTCACCCCTCCACTTT. Translation: CASSFRAWGRWDSPLHF. This chain connects TRBV27 to TRBJ1-6; D is perhaps TRBD1 (5 bases). In germline, CDR1 is MNHEY, CDR2 SMNVEV (reference sequence). V was clipped by 3 bases and J by 8 bases, with 20 bases between them. This CDR3 spans 17 amino acids.

The table lists this clone with a count of one. The V and J genes are TRBV5-6 and TRBJ2-3; weak D call: TRBD1 (5 bases). The CDR3 totals 17 residues. Germline assignment: CDR1 SGHDT and CDR2 YYEEEE. Trimming cost V 4 bases and J 4 bases, with 22 bases left between them. CDR3 nucleotide sequence: TGTGCCAGCAGCCCCCAGGACATCCTATTTGGGGCAGATACGCAGTATTTT. Translated: CASSPQDILFGADTQYF.

This chain joins TRBV5-4 and TRBJ2-3, with 7 positions matching TRBD1. The CDR3 is 15 amino acids. Germline CDR1 SGHNT, CDR2 YYREEE (reference sequence). The V segment lost 4 bases and the J segment 2 bases; nucleotides outside the gene matches: 7. The CDR3 DNA sequence: TGTGCCAGCAGCATCCGGGACAGAATCACAGATACGCAGTATTTT. This encodes CASSIRDRITDTQYF. Supplemented by reference TRBV5-4 and TRBJ2-3, the full variable domain reads ETGVTQSPTHLIKTRGQQVTLRCSSQSGHNTVSWYQQALGQGPQFIFQYYREEENGRGNFPPRFSGLQFPNYSSELNVNALELDDSALYLCASSIRDRITDTQYFGPGTRLTVL.

This chain joins TRBV30 and TRBJ2-7; 7 nucleotides match TRBD1. The CDR3 is 14 residues long. Germline assignment: CDR1 GTSNPN and CDR2 SVGIG (reference sequence). The junction had 7 bases not matched to a gene; V was cut back by 4 bases and J by 1 base. The CDR3 spells CAWKDRAKSYEQYF. DNA for the CDR3: TGTGCCTGGAAAGACAGGGCCAAATCCTACGAGCAGTACTTC.

This chain joins TRBV19 and TRBJ2-6; TRBD1 matches 11 bases. The CDR3 totals 17 residues. Germline CDR1 is LNHDA and CDR2 is SQIVND (reference sequence). Trimming took 1 base from V and 3 from J; bases not matched to a gene: 2. Here the CDR3 reads CASSIGTGGFGANVLTF. As DNA, the CDR3 is TGTGCCAGTAGTATAGGGACAGGGGGCTTTGGGGCCAACGTCCTGACTTTC.

V is TRBV19 and J is TRBJ1-5; D may be TRBD1 (6 bases). The CDR3 totals 15 residues. The germline CDR1 and CDR2 sequences are LNHDA and SQIVND (reference sequence). CDR3 loop: CATRRQPGVTQPQHF. The CDR3 bases are TGTGCAACCCGCAGGCAGCCAGGGGTCACCCAGCCCCAGCATTTT.

This clone was counted once. The rearrangement joins TRBV7-8 to TRBJ1-2, with D unclear. CDR3 length equals 12 residues. CDR1 and CDR2 from the germline V gene are SGHVS and FQNEAQ. V lost 3 bases to trimming and J lost 7 bases, with 9 bases between them. CDR3 bases: TGTGCCAGCAGCTTTGACGGGAGTGGCTACACCTTC. This translates into CASSFDGSGYTF.

J is TRBJ2-7 and V is TRBV9, with D perhaps matching TRBD1 (5 bases). V dropped 0 bases and J dropped 5 bases, with 12 bases sitting between them. This CDR3 is built from 14 residues. The germline V gene has CDR1 SGDLS and CDR2 YYNGEE. This chain's CDR3 is CASSVGGDIHEQYF. The CDR3 nucleotides read TGTGCCAGCAGCGTAGGGGGCGATATCCACGAGCAGTACTTC.

This clone turned up a few times. CDR3 nucleotide sequence: TGTGCCAGCAGTGACTCTAGCGGGGGCACAGATACGCAGTATTTT. It codes for CASSDSSGGTDTQYF. This rearrangement joins TRBV6-4 to TRBJ2-3, with 8 bases identical to TRBD2. CDR1 MRHNA and CDR2 SNTAGT come from the germline V gene. The CDR3 is 15 residues long. J gave up 1 base and V 0 bases, and 0 bases lay outside the gene matches.

This clone was detected only a few times. The chain recombines TRBV19 with TRBJ1-5; D is unresolved. The V gene's germline CDR1 is LNHDA and CDR2 SQIVND (reference sequence). CDR3 length: 12 amino acids. With 6 bases removed from V and 7 bases from J, the gap between germline ends came to 10 bases. The CDR3 DNA sequence: TGTGCCAGTAGCCAAGCTTTCCAGCCCCAGCATTTT. This codes for CASSQAFQPQHF.

This chain connects TRBV21-1 to TRBJ2-7; TRBD1 reflects the table's D call only, with no check against the DNA. TRBV21-1 is a pseudogene. The CDR3 contains 16 residues. This chain's CDR3 is CASSKVCESRDYEQYF. CDR3 in DNA: TGTGCCAGCAGCAAAGTTTGTGAGTCCAGGGACTACGAGCAGTACTTC.

This chain uses TRBV19 with TRBJ2-3; 12 bases are shared with TRBD2. CDR1 is LNHDA, CDR2 SQIVND, per germline (reference sequence). The CDR3 runs 16 residues. J gave up 6 bases and V 3 bases, and 7 bases lay outside the gene matches. Here the CDR3 DNA reads TGTGCCAGTAGTATGACTAGCGGGGGTCGACGCGATACGCAGTATTTT. Its translation: CASSMTSGGRRDTQYF.

The rearrangement uses TRBV4-2 and TRBJ2-7, with TRBD2 matching 11 bases. The CDR3 has 18 residues. V was pared by 4 bases and J by 1 base, with 12 bases of the junction left unmatched. The V gene's germline CDR1 is LGHNA and CDR2 YNFKEQ. The DNA for the CDR3 is TGTGCCAGCAGCCCCAATCCGACCGGGACTAGCGGATCCTACGAGCAGTACTTC. This encodes CASSPNPTGTSGSYEQYF.

The rearrangement joins TRBV4-3 to TRBJ2-3; 9 bases line up with TRBD2. The V and J ends lost 4 bases and 3 bases, in that order; junction bases with no gene match: 2. Germline CDR1 and CDR2: LGHNA and YSLEER. The CDR3 runs to 14 residues. The CDR3 nucleotides are TGCGCCAGCAGCCGGGGACTAGCAACAGATACGCAGTATTTT. Residues: CASSRGLATDTQYF.

This rearrangement joins TRBV15 to TRBJ2-2, with D possibly TRBD2 on 6 matching bases. Trimming cost V 1 base and J 5 bases, with 11 bases left between them. The CDR3 has 15 amino acids. Germline values: CDR1 LNHNV, CDR2 YYDKDF (reference sequence). The CDR3 loop reads CATSRGGGGTGELFF. CDR3 in DNA: TGTGCCACCAGCAGAGGGGGTGGGGGGACCGGGGAGCTGTTTTTT. Variable domain in full (rest from reference TRBV15 and TRBJ2-2): DAMVIQNPRYQVTQFGKPVTLSCSQTLNHNVMYWYQQKSSQAPKLLFHYYDKDFNNEADTPDNFQSRRPNTSFCFLDIRSPGLGDTAMYLCATSRGGGGTGELFFGEGSRLTVL.

This clone was found a few times. This rearrangement joins TRBV2 to TRBJ1-3, with D possibly being TRBD1 (6 bases). The CDR3 covers 13 residues. The germline V gene has CDR1 SNHLY and CDR2 FYNNEI. V was clipped by 6 bases and J by 2 bases, with 8 bases between them. CDR3 coding DNA: TGTGCCAGCAGACAGGGCCCTGGAAACACCATATATTTT. It translates to CASRQGPGNTIYF.

The CDR3 coding sequence is TGTGCCAGTACGGAGCGGCTCACAGATACGCAGTATTTT. As protein: CASTERLTDTQYF. The V call is TRBV19, the J call TRBJ2-3; possibly TRBD2 for D (5 bases). Germline assignment: CDR1 LNHDA and CDR2 SQIVND (reference sequence). Trimming took 7 bases from V and 2 from J, leaving 10 bases between them. This CDR3 region has 13 residues.